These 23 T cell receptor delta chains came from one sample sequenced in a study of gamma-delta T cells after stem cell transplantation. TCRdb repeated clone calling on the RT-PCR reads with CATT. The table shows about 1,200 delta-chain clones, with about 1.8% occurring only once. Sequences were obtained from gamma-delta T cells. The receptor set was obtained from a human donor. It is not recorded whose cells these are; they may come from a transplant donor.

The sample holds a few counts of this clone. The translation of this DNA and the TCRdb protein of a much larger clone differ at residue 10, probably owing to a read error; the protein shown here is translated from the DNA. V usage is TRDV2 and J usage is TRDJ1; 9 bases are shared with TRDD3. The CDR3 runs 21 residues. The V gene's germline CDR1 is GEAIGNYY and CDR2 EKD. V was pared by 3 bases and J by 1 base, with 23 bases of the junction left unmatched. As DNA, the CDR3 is TGTGCCTGTGACCCCCTAGGTCCCCCAATTGGGGATACGCGGAGCACCGATAAACTCATCTTT. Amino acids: CACDPLGPPIGDTRSTDKLIF.

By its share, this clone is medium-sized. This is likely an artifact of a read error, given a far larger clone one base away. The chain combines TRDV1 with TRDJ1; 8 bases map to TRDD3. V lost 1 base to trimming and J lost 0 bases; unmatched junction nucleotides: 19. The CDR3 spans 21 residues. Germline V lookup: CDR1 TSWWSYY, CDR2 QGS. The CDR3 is CALGEPLSYVGGIRYTDKLIF. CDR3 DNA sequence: TGTGCTCTTGGGGAACCACTCTCGTACGTTGGGGGGATAAGGTACACCGATAAACTCATCTTT.

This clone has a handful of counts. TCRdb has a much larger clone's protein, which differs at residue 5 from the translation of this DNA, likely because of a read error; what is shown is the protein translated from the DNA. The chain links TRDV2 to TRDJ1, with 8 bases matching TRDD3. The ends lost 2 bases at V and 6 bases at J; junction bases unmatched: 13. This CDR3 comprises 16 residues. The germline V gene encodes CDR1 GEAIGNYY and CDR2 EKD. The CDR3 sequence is CACDIVQLGDTNKLIF. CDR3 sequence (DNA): TGTGCCTGTGACATCGTCCAGCTGGGGGACACAAATAAACTCATCTTT.

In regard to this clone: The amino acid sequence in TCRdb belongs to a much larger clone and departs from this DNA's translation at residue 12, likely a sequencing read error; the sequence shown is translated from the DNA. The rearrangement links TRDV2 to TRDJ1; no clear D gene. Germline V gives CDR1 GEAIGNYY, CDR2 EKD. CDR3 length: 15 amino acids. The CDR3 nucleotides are TGTGCCTGTATTCTTGTACCCGGCGAGGACGATAATCTCATCTTT. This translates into CACILVPGEDDNLIF.

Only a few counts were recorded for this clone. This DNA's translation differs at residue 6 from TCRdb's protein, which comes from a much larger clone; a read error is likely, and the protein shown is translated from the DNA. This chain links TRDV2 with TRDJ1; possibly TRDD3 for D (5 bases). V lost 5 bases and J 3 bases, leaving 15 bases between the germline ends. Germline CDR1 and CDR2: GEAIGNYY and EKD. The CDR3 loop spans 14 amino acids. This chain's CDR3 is CACALPGVPDKLIF. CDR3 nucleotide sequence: TGTGCCTGTGCTTTACCGGGGGTCCCCGATAAACTCATCTTT.

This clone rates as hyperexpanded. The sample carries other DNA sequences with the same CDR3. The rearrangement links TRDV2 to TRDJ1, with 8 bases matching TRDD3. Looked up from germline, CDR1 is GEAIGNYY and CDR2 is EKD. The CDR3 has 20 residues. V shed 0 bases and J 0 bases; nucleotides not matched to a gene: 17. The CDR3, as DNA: TGTGCCTGTGACACCCCCCGTTCCTGGGGGACCGAATTGTACACCGATAAACTCATCTTT. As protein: CACDTPRSWGTELYTDKLIF.

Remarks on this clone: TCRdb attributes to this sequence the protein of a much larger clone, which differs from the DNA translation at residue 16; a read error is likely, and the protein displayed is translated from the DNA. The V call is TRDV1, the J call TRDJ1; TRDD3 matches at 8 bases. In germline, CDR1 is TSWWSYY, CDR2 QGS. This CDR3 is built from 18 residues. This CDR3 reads CALGEPPILGAHTDKPIF. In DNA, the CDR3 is TGTGCTCTTGGGGAACCTCCGATACTGGGGGCTCACACCGATAAACCCATCTTT.

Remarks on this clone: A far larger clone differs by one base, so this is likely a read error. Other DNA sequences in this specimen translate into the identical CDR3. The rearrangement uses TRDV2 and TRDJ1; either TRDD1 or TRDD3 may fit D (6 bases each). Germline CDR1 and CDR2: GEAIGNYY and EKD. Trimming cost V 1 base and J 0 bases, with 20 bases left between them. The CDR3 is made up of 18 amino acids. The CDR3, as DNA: TGTGCCTGTGACACTGTACTGGGAAATAAAAAGTACACCGATAAACTCATCTTT. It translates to CACDTVLGNKKYTDKLIF.

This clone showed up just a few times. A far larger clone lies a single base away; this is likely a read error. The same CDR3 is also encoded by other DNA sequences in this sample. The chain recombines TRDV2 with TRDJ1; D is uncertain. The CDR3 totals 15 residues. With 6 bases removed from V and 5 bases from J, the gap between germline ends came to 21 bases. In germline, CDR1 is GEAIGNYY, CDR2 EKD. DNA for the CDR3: TGTGCCTGTATTCTTGTACCCGGCGAGGATGATAAACTCATCTTT. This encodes CACILVPGEDDKLIF.

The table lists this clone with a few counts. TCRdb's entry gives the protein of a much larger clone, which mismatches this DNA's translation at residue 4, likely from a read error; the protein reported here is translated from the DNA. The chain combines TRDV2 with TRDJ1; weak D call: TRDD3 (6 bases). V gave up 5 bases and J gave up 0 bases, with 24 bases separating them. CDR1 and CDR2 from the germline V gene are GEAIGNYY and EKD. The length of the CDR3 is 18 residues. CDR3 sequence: CACGSLKGDDFYTDKLIF. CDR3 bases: TGTGCCTGTGGCAGCCTAAAGGGGGACGATTTTTACACCGATAAACTCATCTTT.

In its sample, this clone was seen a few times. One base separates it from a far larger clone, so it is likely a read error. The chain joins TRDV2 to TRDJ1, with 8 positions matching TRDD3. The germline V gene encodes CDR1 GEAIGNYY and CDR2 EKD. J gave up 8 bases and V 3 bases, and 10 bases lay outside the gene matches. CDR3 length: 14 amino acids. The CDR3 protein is CACDPVLGGSKLIF. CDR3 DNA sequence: TGTGCCTGTGACCCCGTACTGGGGGGCTCGAAACTCATCTTT.

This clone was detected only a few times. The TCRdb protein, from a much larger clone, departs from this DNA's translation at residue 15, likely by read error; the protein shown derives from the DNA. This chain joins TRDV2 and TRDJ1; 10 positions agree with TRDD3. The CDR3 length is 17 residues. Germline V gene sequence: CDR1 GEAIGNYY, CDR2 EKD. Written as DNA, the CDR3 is TGTGCCTGTGACACACTGGGGGATCCAGCGTACACCGATAAACGCATCTTT. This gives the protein CACDTLGDPAYTDKRIF.

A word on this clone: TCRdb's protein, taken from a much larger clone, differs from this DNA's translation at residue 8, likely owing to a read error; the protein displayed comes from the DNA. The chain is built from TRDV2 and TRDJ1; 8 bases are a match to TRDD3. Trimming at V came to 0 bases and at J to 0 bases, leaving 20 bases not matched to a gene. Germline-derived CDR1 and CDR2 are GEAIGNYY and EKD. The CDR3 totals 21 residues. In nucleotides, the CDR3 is TGTGCCTGTGACACCGTGGGGCCATTGGGGGGATATAAATTGTACACCGATAAACTCATCTTT. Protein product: CACDTVGPLGGYKLYTDKLIF.

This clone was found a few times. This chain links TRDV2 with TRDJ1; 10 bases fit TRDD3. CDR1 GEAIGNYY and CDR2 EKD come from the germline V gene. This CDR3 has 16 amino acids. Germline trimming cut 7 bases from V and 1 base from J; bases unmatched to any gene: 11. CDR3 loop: CACRSLGGYLTDKLIF. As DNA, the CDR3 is TGTGCCTGCCGGAGCCTTGGGGGATACCTCACCGATAAACTCATCTTT.

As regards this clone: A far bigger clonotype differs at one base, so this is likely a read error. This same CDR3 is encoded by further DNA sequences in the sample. CDR3 in amino acids: CALGELGMFPSRYWGIRGTDKLIF. CDR3 sequence (DNA): TGTGCTCTTGGGGAACTAGGAATGTTTCCGTCTCGGTACTGGGGGATACGAGGCACCGATAAACTCATCTTT. The chain couples TRDV1 to TRDJ1; TRDD3 matches 13 bases. The CDR3 is 24 residues long. The V and J ends lost 0 bases and 1 base, in that order; junction bases with no gene match: 23. The germline V gene has CDR1 TSWWSYY and CDR2 QGS.

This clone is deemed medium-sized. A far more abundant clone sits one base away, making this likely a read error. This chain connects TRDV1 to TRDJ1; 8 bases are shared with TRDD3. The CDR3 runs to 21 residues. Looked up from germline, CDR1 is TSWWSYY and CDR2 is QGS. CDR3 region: CALGELLSYVGGIRYTDKPIF. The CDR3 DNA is TGTGCTCTTGGGGAACTACTCTCGTACGTTGGGGGGATAAGGTACACCGATAAACCCATCTTT.

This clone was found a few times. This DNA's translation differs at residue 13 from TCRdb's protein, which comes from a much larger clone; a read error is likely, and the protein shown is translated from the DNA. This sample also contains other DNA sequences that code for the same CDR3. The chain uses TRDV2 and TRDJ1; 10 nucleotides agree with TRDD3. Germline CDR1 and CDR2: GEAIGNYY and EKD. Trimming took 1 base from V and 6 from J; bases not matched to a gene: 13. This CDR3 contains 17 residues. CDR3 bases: TGTGCCTGTGACACACTGGGGGATCCAGCGTATACCAATAAACTCATCTTT. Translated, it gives CACDTLGDPAYTNKLIF.

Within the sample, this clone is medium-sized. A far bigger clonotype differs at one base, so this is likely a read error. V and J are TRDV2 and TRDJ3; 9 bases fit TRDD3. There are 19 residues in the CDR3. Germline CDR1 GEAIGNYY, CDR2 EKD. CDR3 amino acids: CACDRTGGPSSWDARQMFF. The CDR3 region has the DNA TGTGCCTGTGACCGTACTGGGGGACCGAGCTCCTGGGACGCCCGACAGATGTTTTTC.

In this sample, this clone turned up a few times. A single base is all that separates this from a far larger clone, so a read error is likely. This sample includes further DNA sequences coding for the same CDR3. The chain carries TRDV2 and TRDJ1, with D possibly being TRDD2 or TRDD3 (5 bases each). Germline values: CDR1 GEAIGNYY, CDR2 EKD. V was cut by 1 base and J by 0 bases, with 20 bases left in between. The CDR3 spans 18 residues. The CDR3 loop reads CACDTVSSGGFYTDKLIF. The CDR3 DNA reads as TGTGCCTGTGACACTGTCTCTTCCGGGGGGTTTTACACCGATAAACTCATCTTT.

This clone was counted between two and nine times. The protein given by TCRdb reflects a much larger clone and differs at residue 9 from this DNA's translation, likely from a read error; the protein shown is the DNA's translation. CDR3 amino acids: CACDTAEARYTDKLIF. Here the CDR3 DNA reads TGTGCCTGTGACACCGCAGAGGCGAGGTACACCGATAAACTCATCTTT. The rearrangement joins TRDV2 to TRDJ1; the D is unclear. The ends were cut back, 0 bases at V and 0 bases at J, with 13 bases in the middle. CDR1 and CDR2 from the germline V gene are GEAIGNYY and EKD. This CDR3 contains 16 residues.

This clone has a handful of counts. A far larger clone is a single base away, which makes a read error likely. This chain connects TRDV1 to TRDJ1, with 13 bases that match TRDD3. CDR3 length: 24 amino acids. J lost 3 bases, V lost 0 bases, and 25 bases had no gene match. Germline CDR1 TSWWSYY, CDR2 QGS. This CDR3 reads CALGELGMFPSRYWGIRGADKLIF. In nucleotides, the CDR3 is TGTGCTCTTGGGGAACTAGGAATGTTTCCGTCTCGGTACTGGGGGATACGCGGCGCCGATAAACTCATCTTT.

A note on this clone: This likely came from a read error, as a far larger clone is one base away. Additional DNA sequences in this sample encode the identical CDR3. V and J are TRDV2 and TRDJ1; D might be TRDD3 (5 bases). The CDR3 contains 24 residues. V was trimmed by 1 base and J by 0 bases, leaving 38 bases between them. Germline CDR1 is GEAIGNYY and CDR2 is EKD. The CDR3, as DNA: TGTGCCTGTGACACGGTATTGGGACGCGATCCCAATGAACTGGTCTCGACGTACACCGATAAACTCATCTTT. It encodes CACDTVLGRDPNELVSTYTDKLIF.

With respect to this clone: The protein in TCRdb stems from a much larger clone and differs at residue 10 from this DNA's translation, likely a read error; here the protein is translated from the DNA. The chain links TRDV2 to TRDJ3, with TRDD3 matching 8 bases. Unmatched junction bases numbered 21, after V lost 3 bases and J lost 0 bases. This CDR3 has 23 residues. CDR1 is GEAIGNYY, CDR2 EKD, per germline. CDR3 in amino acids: CACDAGYWGVQDGGSWDTRQMFF. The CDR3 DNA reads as TGTGCCTGTGACGCGGGATACTGGGGGGTACAAGACGGAGGCTCCTGGGACACCCGACAGATGTTTTTC.